Reported below is one T cell receptor (beta chain). Clones were read by immunoSEQ multiplex PCR, and TCRdb kept only the in-frame ones, dropping some. The repertoire holds 90,000 to 100,000 clones, with 86% as singletons. As for treatment: preoperative locoregional IRX-2 cytokine immunotherapy. This record belongs to a study of preoperative IRX-2 immunotherapy in early breast cancer. The CDR3 length is 14 residues. V shed 2 bases and J shed 1 base, with 8 bases lying between them. V is TRBV6-7 and J is TRBJ1-1, with D unclear. TRBV6-7 is an ORF for which the function is uncertain. This sequence originates from a human donor with breast cancer. Sequenced here: tumor tissue, sampled after IRX-2 immunotherapy. Written as DNA, the CDR3 is TGTGCCAGCAGTTACGCGCCGGGGAACACTGAAGCTTTCTTT. As protein: CASSYAPGNTEAFF.